The clone carrying this TCR beta chain was seen just once. These data are taken from a study of blood T cell repertoires in COVID-19. Study at large: The samples span acute and convalescent COVID-19 from the United States, Italy and Spain. The cDNA or gDNA used as material had been derived from T cells, B-cell-depleted T cells, or PBMCs.

In the authors' methods: Quantification of nucleated cells was approximated via reference gene primer amplification. Profiling relied on immunoSEQ multiplex PCR, and the TCRdb table lists in-frame clones only, not all of them. V and J calls and clone size are those listed in that table; D and trimming were worked out from the DNA. The sample carries approximately 96,000 clones, about 95% recorded once. CDR3 length: 15 amino acids. Germline V gene data show CDR1 as SGDLS and CDR2 as YYNGEE. The germline V and J ends were trimmed by 4 bases and 7 bases, with 21 bases remaining between them. The sample was peripheral blood. The chain has TRBV9 and TRBJ2-7, with D perhaps TRBD1 (6 bases). The receptor's source is a human donor with active COVID-19. The donor label of this sample is uncertain. Here the CDR3 DNA reads TGTGCCAGCAGCTACGTGACAGGCCCAACCTCGGAGCAGTACTTC. Translated, it gives CASSYVTGPTSEQYF. Full variable domain (remainder filled in from reference TRBV9 and TRBJ2-7): DSGVTQTPKHLITATGQRVTLRCSPRSGDLSVYWYQQSLDQGLQFLIQYYNGEERAKGNILERFSAQQFPDLHSELNLSSLELGDSALYFCASSYVTGPTSEQYFGPGTRLTVT.